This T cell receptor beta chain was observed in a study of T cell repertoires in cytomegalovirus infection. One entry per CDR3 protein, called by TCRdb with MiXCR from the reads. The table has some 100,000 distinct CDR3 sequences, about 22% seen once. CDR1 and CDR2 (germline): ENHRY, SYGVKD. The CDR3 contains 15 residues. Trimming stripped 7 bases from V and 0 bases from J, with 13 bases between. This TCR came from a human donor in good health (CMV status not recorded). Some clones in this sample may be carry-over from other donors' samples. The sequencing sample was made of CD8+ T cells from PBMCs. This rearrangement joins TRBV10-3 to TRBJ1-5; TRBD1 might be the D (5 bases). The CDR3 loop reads CAITKGLISNQPQHF. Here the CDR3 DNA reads TGTGCCATCACAAAGGGGTTGATTAGCAATCAGCCCCAGCATTTT.